This entry lists 12 T cell receptor beta chains sequenced from one sample in a study of T-cell memory formation after mild COVID-19. Each CDR3 protein gets one entry after TCRdb re-called the 5' RACE reads with MiXCR. The sample comprises roughly 130,000 distinct CDR3 sequences, roughly 6.2% of which are singletons, and approximately 2% rests with the top ten. The sample comprised PBMCs or a T cell subset sorted from them (not recorded which). The receptors come from an adult woman who had mild COVID-19 (a few samples of this study predate the infection). Cell type and time point are not known.

The chain joins TRBV19 to TRBJ1-2; 7 bases fit TRBD1. Germline loops: CDR1 LNHDA, CDR2 SQIVND (reference sequence). The V segment lost 6 bases and the J segment 2 bases; nucleotides outside the gene matches: 9. The CDR3 consists of 15 residues. CDR3 protein: CASSPGTDPNYGYTF. The CDR3 region has the DNA TGTGCCAGTAGCCCCGGGACAGATCCCAACTATGGCTACACCTTC.

This clonotype was picked up many times. The chain carries TRBV12-3 or TRBV12-4 and TRBJ1-2; possible D gene TRBD1, 5 bases. The CDR3 spans 15 residues. V was clipped by 3 bases and J by 3 bases, with 14 bases between them. The CDR3 DNA follows: TGTGCCAGCAGTTTTGCAGGGCAGGAGGACTATGGCTACACCTTC. Amino acids: CASSFAGQEDYGYTF.

In its sample, this clonotype was seen many times. The gene calls are TRBV6-5 and TRBJ1-2; no definite D call. Trimming cost V 5 bases and J 2 bases, with 9 bases left between them. Germline V gene data show CDR1 as MNHEY and CDR2 as SVGAGI. CDR3 size: 13 residues. CDR3 residues: CASSPIQNYGYTF. The CDR3 region has the DNA TGTGCCAGCAGTCCGATCCAAAACTATGGCTACACCTTC.

This clonotype has at least ten counts. The chain has TRBV5-5 and TRBJ2-7, with TRBD1 matching 9 bases. The CDR3 covers 16 residues. After removal of 6 bases from V and 5 bases from J, the junction contained 15 bases not matched to a gene. Per germline, CDR1 SGHKS and CDR2 YYEKEE (reference sequence). The CDR3 is CASILTPGQGRDEQYF. In DNA, the CDR3 is TGTGCCAGCATCCTTACCCCGGGACAGGGCCGAGACGAGCAGTACTTC.

This clonotype was seen a handful of times. The rearrangement links TRBV6-2 or TRBV6-3 to TRBJ1-1, with D unresolved. V gave up 2 bases and J gave up 1 base, with 5 bases separating them. This CDR3 contains 13 residues. Germline V CDR1 and CDR2: MNHEY, SVGEGT. The CDR3, as DNA: TGTGCCAGCAGTTACATACAGAACACTGAAGCTTTCTTT. Amino acids: CASSYIQNTEAFF.

This clonotype was picked up a small number of times. The CDR3 sequence: CSARPLSGTGNIQYF. In nucleotides, the CDR3 is TGCAGTGCTAGACCCCTTAGCGGGACGGGAAACATTCAGTACTTC. J is TRBJ2-4 and V is TRBV20-1; 8 nucleotides match TRBD2. CDR3 size: 15 residues. Germline V lookup: CDR1 DFQATT, CDR2 SNEGSKA (reference sequence). V shed 2 bases and J 6 bases; nucleotides not matched to a gene: 9.

The chain links TRBV7-2 to TRBJ2-7; no firm D call. With 3 bases removed from V and 3 bases from J, the gap between germline ends came to 6 bases. Germline V gene data show CDR1 as SGHTA and CDR2 as FQGNSA. The CDR3 is made up of 12 amino acids. CDR3 amino acids: CASSFLLYEQYF. In DNA, the CDR3 is TGTGCCAGCAGCTTCCTTCTCTACGAGCAGTACTTC.

This clonotype came up many times. The chain uses TRBV9 and TRBJ1-6; 8 bases align to TRBD1. The CDR3 is 15 residues long. V was pared by 3 bases and J by 8 bases, with 7 bases of the junction left unmatched. Germline V lookup: CDR1 SGDLS, CDR2 YYNGEE. The CDR3, as DNA: TGTGCCAGCAGCGGCCTGGGACAGGCTGATTCACCCCTCCACTTT. This encodes CASSGLGQADSPLHF.

This clonotype turned up a few times. The rearrangement uses TRBV7-3 and TRBJ2-5, with a possible D match to TRBD1 (5 bases). Germline V gene sequence: CDR1 SGHTA, CDR2 FQGTGA. The CDR3 consists of 14 residues. Deletions cut 5 bases from V and 4 bases from J, with 14 bases between. The CDR3 region has the DNA TGTGCCAGCAGCCGCGCAGGGAATCGAGAGACCCAGTACTTC. Residues: CASSRAGNRETQYF.

This clonotype was seen ten or more times. J is TRBJ2-3 and V is TRBV6-6; TRBD2 matches 13 bases. V trimming: 5 bases; J trimming: 4 bases; junction bases outside the gene matches: 9. The CDR3 length is 17 residues. Germline V gives CDR1 MNHNY, CDR2 SVGAGI (reference sequence). DNA for the CDR3: TGTGCCAGCAGTCTCTATACTAGCGGGGGGGCATCAGATACGCAGTATTTT. It translates to CASSLYTSGGASDTQYF.

In this sample, this clonotype turned up many times. The CDR3 DNA follows: TGTGCCAGCAGCTCCAGGGGTCTCGGGGGTAATGAAAAACTGTTTTTT. Amino acid sequence: CASSSRGLGGNEKLFF. The chain uses TRBV7-8 and TRBJ1-4; TRBD1 is a possible D gene (6 bases). This CDR3 comprises 16 residues. V was clipped by 4 bases and J by 4 bases, with 16 bases between them. Germline values: CDR1 SGHVS, CDR2 FQNEAQ.

This clonotype has a count of ten or more. The chain has TRBV7-3 and TRBJ2-3; no clear D. The CDR3 contains 14 residues. Germline V gene sequence: CDR1 SGHTA, CDR2 FQGTGA. V shed 2 bases and J shed 2 bases, with 8 bases lying between them. CDR3 sequence reads: CASSLLLTTDTQYF. The CDR3 DNA reads as TGTGCCAGCAGCTTACTGCTAACCACAGATACGCAGTATTTT. The variable domain in full, completed from reference TRBV7-3 and TRBJ2-3, reads GAGVSQTPSNKVTEKGKYVELRCDPISGHTALYWYRQSLGQGPEFLIYFQGTGAADDSGLPNDRFFAVRPEGSVSTLKIQRTERGDSAVYLCASSLLLTTDTQYFGPGTRLTVL.